This T cell receptor beta chain derives from a study of T cell responses to AZD1222 COVID-19 vaccine. Whole-study context: Timing groups of about 4 and about 12 weeks for second doses were pooled.

The data were produced by immunoSEQ multiplex PCR, yet TCRdb's version contains in-frame clones alone and is incomplete. Seen here are over 90,000 clones, less than 95% observed once, and the top ten hold 4% to 5.5%. Study-wide results and caveats: Repertoires were obtained solely post-peak T cell response. The CD4 TCRs associated with vaccination extended across spike and predominated at 160-218 and 743-854. Donors, mostly white British, included more females; clonal diversity was possibly underestimated.

This clone was detected only once. Its antigen is undetermined. The J segment lost 0 bases and the V segment lost 0 bases, leaving 9 bases of the junction unmatched. The germline V gene has CDR1 SNHLY and CDR2 FYNNEI. The CDR3 has 19 amino acids. V gene TRBV2 combines with J gene TRBJ1-3, with 9 positions matching TRBD1. Material: peripheral blood, obtained on day 0 of AZD1222 vaccination. The receptor comes from an adult in good health. The CDR3 reads CASSEARDRVGLSGNTIYF. The CDR3 coding sequence is TGTGCCAGCAGTGAAGCCCGGGACAGGGTCGGTCTCTCTGGAAACACCATATATTTT.